This TCR beta chain was captured by sequencing in a study of blood T cell repertoires in COVID-19 (dated by TCRdb to about 2020). Turning to the overall study: The collaborator samples originated in the United States, Italy and Spain and spanned the acute and convalescent phases of COVID-19. The material from the prospective study consisted of cDNA or gDNA derived from T cells, B-cell-depleted T cells, or PBMCs. The dataset comprised deeply sampled blood TCRbeta repertoires from subjects exposed to, actively infected with, or recovered from COVID-19. A freely available public database, intended as a resource for researchers studying the immune response to SARS-CoV-2, is where the repertoires were released. The samples were drawn from two sources: the first 160 participants of the ongoing ImmuneRACE study, and some 1,300 subjects contributed by 6 global collaborators. The sample metadata nearly always contained a de-identified subject ID, COVID-19 status, age in years and sex. HLA class I and class II types, where available, came from metadata supplied by the sample provider rather than from assay-based typing.

In the prospective study, participants were about 18 to 95 years old, resided in fewer than 25 geographic areas of the United States, and were enrolled through a virtual design. In the prospective study, participants were assigned to cohorts based on the clinical history participants reported in a screening survey and a study questionnaire. Recovered participants in ImmuneRACE Cohort 3 were defined by two consecutive negative NP/OP PCR tests, clearance by a healthcare professional, or resolution of symptoms. Each participant in the prospective study had whole blood, serum and a nasopharyngeal or oropharyngeal swab collected by mobile phlebotomists. Additional blood draws and questionnaires over an approximately 2-month period could optionally be provided by prospective study participants. Before DNA extraction, prospective study blood samples were shipped either frozen or at room temperature. The CDR3 numbers 14 residues from cysteine through phenylalanine. Solely the CDR3 DNA is kept, with 42 bases framed from the first base. CDR1 and CDR2 were assigned from the germline V gene as SGHRS and YFSETQ. Trimming costs V 0 bases and J 3 bases, and their ends lie 7 bases apart.

The immunoSEQ Assay, a bias-controlled multiplex PCR, was used to amplify TCRbeta CDR3 regions from genomic DNA. The original pipeline was this. Within the assay, amplification of reference gene primers was used to estimate how many nucleated cells each sample contained. To quantify the absolute abundance of each unique TCRbeta CDR3 rearrangement, sequence reads were collapsed and filtered. For each sample, productive Simpson clonality was calculated as the square root of Simpson's diversity index across productive rearrangements. TCRdb carries this immuneACCESS record with in-frame sequences only. Its versions omit some clonotypes, under half of them owing to an unresolved V gene in the studies checked, with the rest unexplained. For V, J and clone size, that table is used; D and trimming come from the DNA. The sample table lists a few hundred thousand clones, about 85% of them with a count of one. Of the sample, just over 8% falls within the top ten clones.

Notes on this clone: No cognate antigen has been identified for it. It has no much larger one-base neighbor in the sample; base qualities were not kept.

Overall study results and their limits: Clinical and demographic metadata were provided uncurated, with the amount varying by source and participant.

The clonotype originates from a woman in her fifties or sixties who had recovered from COVID-19. Specimen: PBMCs or T cells enriched from blood (not recorded which). The chain links TRBV5-1 with TRBJ2-1; the D segment could be TRBD1, given 5 matching bases. The CDR3 corresponds to CASSLGQRYNEQFF. The base sequence is TGCGCCAGCAGCTTGGGACAGCGCTACAATGAGCAGTTCTTC.